One and the same sample provided the 10 T cell receptor beta chains below, sequenced in a study of CD8 T cells in ankylosing spondylitis. Broader study findings: Typical of ankylosing spondylitis blood, it appeared, was a TCR beta motif of several highly homologous variants.

No antigen has been identified for these receptors. TCRdb processed the 5' RACE reads anew with MiXCR; each CDR3 protein has one entry. In the table there are fewer than 550,000 distinct CDR3 sequences, less than 6% of which are singletons. Input material: blood, either unsorted or a sorted T cell fraction (not recorded which). These receptors were obtained from a male donor with ankylosing spondylitis.

This clonotype appeared many times. V gene TRBV7-9 combines with J gene TRBJ1-2; 9 positions match TRBD1. This CDR3 has 12 residues. With V trimmed by 7 bases and J by 8 bases, 5 bases remained unmatched. The V gene's germline CDR1 is SEHNR and CDR2 FQNEAQ (reference sequence). Here the CDR3 reads CASTLDRGGYTF. DNA of the CDR3: TGTGCCAGCACCTTGGACAGGGGCGGCTACACCTTC.

This clonotype came up many times. The V gene is TRBV6-5, the J gene TRBJ1-2; D is uncertain. Germline loops: CDR1 MNHEY, CDR2 SVGAGI. The CDR3 runs 15 residues. Deletions cut 0 bases from V and 6 bases from J, with 14 bases between. The CDR3 nucleotides are TGTGCCAGCAGTTACTCGCCGGGGAGCAGCCATGGCTACACCTTC. The encoded protein is CASSYSPGSSHGYTF.

This clonotype was counted many times. This rearrangement joins TRBV4-3 to TRBJ1-2, with D possibly matching TRBD1 (5 bases). The CDR3 totals 15 residues. The germline gives CDR1 LGHNA, CDR2 YSLEER. V dropped 4 bases and J dropped 4 bases, with 16 bases sitting between them. CDR3 in DNA: TGCGCCAGCAGCCGGCGGGACGGAGATTCCTATGGCTACACCTTC. This codes for CASSRRDGDSYGYTF.

The table lists this clonotype with a few counts. The gene calls are TRBV4-3 and TRBJ2-3; weak D call: TRBD2 (5 bases). CDR1 and CDR2 (germline): LGHNA, YSLEER. Deletions cut 1 base from V and 0 bases from J, with 8 bases between. The CDR3 length is 15 residues. In DNA form, the CDR3 reads TGCGCCAGCAGCCAAGTTGGCGGGAGCACAGATACGCAGTATTTT. This encodes CASSQVGGSTDTQYF.

Ten or more counts support this clonotype. This sequence joins TRBV7-2 and TRBJ1-1; D unresolved. The CDR3 loop spans 13 amino acids. V dropped 1 base and J dropped 5 bases, with 8 bases sitting between them. Germline V CDR1 and CDR2: SGHTA, FQGNSA. CDR3 nucleotides: TGTGCCAGCAGCTTAGAGAGGGAGACTGAAGCTTTCTTT. Encoded protein: CASSLERETEAFF.

This clonotype was picked up a small number of times. The chain has TRBV5-6 and TRBJ2-7; tentative D call: TRBD2 (6 bases). CDR1 is SGHDT and CDR2 is YYEEEE in the germline V gene. The V end was cut by 4 bases, the J end by 0 bases, with 8 bases between. The CDR3 covers 13 residues. The CDR3 sequence is CASSRERSYEQYF. CDR3 nucleotide sequence: TGTGCCAGCAGCCGGGAGCGCTCCTACGAGCAGTACTTC.

This clonotype appeared many times. The chain uses TRBV20-1 and TRBJ2-3, with D possibly matching TRBD2 (6 bases). Germline CDR1 is DFQATT and CDR2 is SNEGSKA (reference sequence). The V end was cut by 0 bases, the J end by 0 bases, with 10 bases between. The CDR3 is 15 amino acids. The CDR3 protein is CSARDSGGSTDTQYF. In nucleotides, the CDR3 is TGCAGTGCTAGAGATTCCGGGGGAAGCACAGATACGCAGTATTTT.

The rearrangement uses TRBV7-6 and TRBJ2-7; D unresolved. The CDR3 has 14 amino acids. Trimming cost V 5 bases and J 1 base, with 12 bases left between them. Looked up from germline, CDR1 is SGHVS and CDR2 is FNYEAQ. CDR3 bases: TGTGCCAGCAGCCCCGGATCCGGGTCCTACGAGCAGTACTTC. The encoded protein is CASSPGSGSYEQYF.

This clonotype was seen a handful of times. The chain carries TRBV28 and TRBJ2-1, with D hard to call. Germline V gene lookup returns CDR1 MDHEN and CDR2 SYDVKM. The CDR3 is made up of 13 amino acids. Between the trimmed V and J ends, which lost 3 bases and 7 bases, there was a span of 10 bases. The CDR3, as DNA: TGTGCCAGCAGTTTTATGACCGGTAATGAGCAGTTCTTC. As protein: CASSFMTGNEQFF.

This clonotype was detected only a few times. The chain joins TRBV29-1 to TRBJ1-3, with unresolved D. Germline CDR1 is SQVTM and CDR2 is ANQGSEA. This CDR3 is 13 amino acids long. Trimming removed 2 bases at V and 2 bases at J, with 7 bases between. The CDR3 bases are TGCAGCGTTGAATCTGGGACTGGAAACACCATATATTTT. It is translated as CSVESGTGNTIYF.